The 4 T cell receptor beta chains listed next were all sequenced from one sample in a study of T cells after yellow fever vaccination. TCRdb called the 5' RACE reads again in MiXCR, with one record for every CDR3 protein. Here the sample spans roughly 400,000 distinct CDR3 sequences, roughly 20% being singletons. Sequencing was performed on PBMCs, taken before the yellow fever booster vaccination. The receptors come from a man aged 18 to 29 who received the YFV17D yellow fever vaccine.

This sequence joins TRBV7-8 and TRBJ2-3, with D perhaps matching TRBD2 (6 bases). Per germline, CDR1 SGHVS and CDR2 FQNEAQ. V was clipped by 3 bases and J by 0 bases, with 16 bases between them. There are 17 residues in the CDR3. The CDR3: CASSLRDLLASTDTQYF. CDR3 bases: TGTGCCAGCAGCTTGCGGGACCTACTAGCCAGCACAGATACGCAGTATTTT.

The chain couples TRBV19 to TRBJ1-1; D is unresolved. Deletions cut 7 bases from V and 8 bases from J, with 14 bases between. Germline lookup yields CDR1 LNHDA and CDR2 SQIVND (reference sequence). This CDR3 region has 12 residues. The CDR3 nucleotides read TGTGCCAGTATCACCGCGGCGGCCGAAGCTTTCTTT. Encoded protein: CASITAAAEAFF.

In its sample, this clonotype was seen a few times. The CDR3 coding sequence is TGTGCCAGCAGCCAGGGGGGTAGCGGGGGGCCCCCAGATACGCAGTATTTT. It specifies CASSQGGSGGPPDTQYF. The chain recombines TRBV7-2 with TRBJ2-3; 10 bases are a match to TRBD2. The CDR3 extends over 17 amino acids. V gave up 5 bases and J gave up 4 bases; unmatched junction bases: 12. Germline V gene sequence: CDR1 SGHTA, CDR2 FQGNSA.

This clonotype was recorded a few times. This chain connects TRBV6-6 to TRBJ1-1, with TRBD1 as a possible D gene (5 bases). There are 14 residues in the CDR3. V lost 4 bases, J lost 0 bases, and 9 bases lay in between. CDR1 is MNHNY and CDR2 is SVGAGI in the germline V gene (reference sequence). CDR3 region: CASSWGRVNTEAFF. The CDR3 DNA reads as TGTGCCAGCAGTTGGGGCAGGGTGAACACTGAAGCTTTCTTT.